What follows are 3 T cell receptor beta chains derived from one specimen sequenced in a study of vaccination and CD4 T cells after COVID-19. Treatment defined: approximately nine-day PBMC culture with coronavirus spike peptide pools or control peptides (ViraFEST assay). For these receptors, no antigen is known. Sequenced with the Oncomine TCR Beta short-read assay was DNA taken from cultured CD4+ T cells. TCRdb reprocessed the PCR reads with MiXCR, giving one entry per CDR3 protein. The repertoire holds 6,000 to 9,000 distinct CDR3 sequences, 25% seen once, with more than 8% in the top ten. The sequencing here drew on CD4+ T cells from blood, cultured in vitro, taken after SARS-CoV-2 vaccination. The receptors stem from a human donor who had recovered from COVID-19.

This clonotype was seen more than once but under ten times. The chain has TRBV14 and TRBJ1-2; 9 bases are shared with TRBD1. V was pared by 4 bases and J by 7 bases, with 7 bases of the junction left unmatched. The germline V gene encodes CDR1 SGHDN and CDR2 FVKESK. The CDR3 has 14 residues. In DNA, the CDR3 is TGTGCCAGCAGCCGGGACAGGGAGTCTTTTGGCTACACCTTC. This encodes CASSRDRESFGYTF.

A few counts support this clonotype. V and J are TRBV6-5 and TRBJ1-5, with D uncertain. Germline CDR1 MNHEY, CDR2 SVGAGI. The CDR3 is made up of 14 amino acids. The V and J ends lost 4 bases and 5 bases respectively, with 12 bases between them. CDR3 DNA: TGTGCCAGCAGTTTACGTGGGGATTATCAGCCCCAGCATTTT. Translated: CASSLRGDYQPQHF.

The rearrangement joins TRBV7-2 to TRBJ2-1, with no clear D. Germline-derived CDR1 and CDR2 are SGHTA and FQGNSA. Trimming shortened V by 9 bases and J by 3 bases, and 12 bases separated the two germline ends. The CDR3 contains 13 residues. DNA for the CDR3: TGTGCCAGTCTTCTCGACCTCTACAATGAGCAGTTCTTC. Residues: CASLLDLYNEQFF. Full variable domain (outside the CDR3, taken from reference TRBV7-2 and TRBJ2-1): GAGVSQSPSNKVTEKGKDVELRCDPISGHTALYWYRQSLGQGLEFLIYFQGNSAPDKSGLPSDRFSAERTGGSVSTLTIQRTQQEDSAVYLCASLLDLYNEQFFGPGTRLTVL.